This T cell receptor (beta chain) stems from a study of blood T cells in healthy people across ages. Findings and caveats of the study: Per-million-T-cell TCR beta diversity fell roughly linearly with age.

In germline, CDR1 is DFQATT, CDR2 SNEGSKA (reference sequence). The CDR3 is 14 residues long. Between the trimmed V and J ends, which lost 6 bases and 4 bases, there was a span of 17 bases. Together with a sample-barcoded 5' primer, a J-beta primer mix was included in a second PCR lasting about 7 to 11 cycles. The yield of each sample was at least 2.5 million CDR3-containing paired-end reads. MiXCR, run by TCRdb on the 5' RACE reads, gives a single entry per CDR3 protein. The sample has around 1,000,000 distinct CDR3 sequences, 35% to 40% seen once. To note about this clonotype: Its antigen is not identified.

Sequencing was performed on blood. This receptor was obtained from a man younger than 30 in good health. V usage is TRBV20-1 and J usage is TRBJ2-3; maybe TRBD2 (5 bases). The CDR3 nucleotides read TGCAGTGCAGACGTATTCCGGGGAGCAGATACGCAGTATTTT. Encoded protein: CSADVFRGADTQYF.